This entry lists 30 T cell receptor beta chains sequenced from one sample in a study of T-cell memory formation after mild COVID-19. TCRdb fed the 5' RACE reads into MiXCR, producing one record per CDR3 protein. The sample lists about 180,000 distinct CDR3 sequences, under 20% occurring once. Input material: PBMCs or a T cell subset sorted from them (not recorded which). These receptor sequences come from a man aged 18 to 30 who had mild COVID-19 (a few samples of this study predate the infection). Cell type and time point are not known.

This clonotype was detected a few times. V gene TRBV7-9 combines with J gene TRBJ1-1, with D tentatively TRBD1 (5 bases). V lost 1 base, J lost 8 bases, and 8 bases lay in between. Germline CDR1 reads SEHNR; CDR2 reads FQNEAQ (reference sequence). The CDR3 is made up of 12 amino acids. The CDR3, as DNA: TGTGCCAGCAGCTTAGAAAACAGGGAAGCTTTCTTT. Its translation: CASSLENREAFF.

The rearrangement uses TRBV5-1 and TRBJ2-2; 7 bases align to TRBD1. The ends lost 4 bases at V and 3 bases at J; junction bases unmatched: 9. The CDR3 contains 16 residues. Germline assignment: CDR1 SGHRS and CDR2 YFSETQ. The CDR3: CASSRFGQVDTGELFF. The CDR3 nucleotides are TGCGCCAGCAGCCGGTTCGGACAGGTAGACACCGGGGAGCTGTTTTTT. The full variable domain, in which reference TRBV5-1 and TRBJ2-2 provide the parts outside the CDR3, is KAGVTQTPRYLIKTRGQQVTLSCSPISGHRSVSWYQQTPGQGLQFLFEYFSETQRNKGNFPGRFSGRQFSNSRSEMNVSTLELGDSALYLCASSRFGQVDTGELFFGEGSRLTVL.

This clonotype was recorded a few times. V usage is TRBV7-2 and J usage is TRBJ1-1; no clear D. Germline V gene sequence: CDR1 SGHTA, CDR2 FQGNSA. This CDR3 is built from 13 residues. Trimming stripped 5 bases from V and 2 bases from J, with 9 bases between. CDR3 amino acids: CASSSAGNTEAFF. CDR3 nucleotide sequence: TGTGCCAGCAGCAGTGCGGGAAACACTGAAGCTTTCTTT. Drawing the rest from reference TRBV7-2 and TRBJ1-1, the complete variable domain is GAGVSQSPSNKVTEKGKDVELRCDPISGHTALYWYRQSLGQGLEFLIYFQGNSAPDKSGLPSDRFSAERTGGSVSTLTIQRTQQEDSAVYLCASSSAGNTEAFFGQGTRLTVV.

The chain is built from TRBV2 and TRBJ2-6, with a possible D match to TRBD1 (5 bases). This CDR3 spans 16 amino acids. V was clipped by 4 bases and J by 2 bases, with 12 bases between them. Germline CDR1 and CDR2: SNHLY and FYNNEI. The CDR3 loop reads CASSVRQLPGANVLTF. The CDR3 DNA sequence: TGTGCCAGCAGTGTAAGACAGCTACCTGGGGCCAACGTCCTGACTTTC.

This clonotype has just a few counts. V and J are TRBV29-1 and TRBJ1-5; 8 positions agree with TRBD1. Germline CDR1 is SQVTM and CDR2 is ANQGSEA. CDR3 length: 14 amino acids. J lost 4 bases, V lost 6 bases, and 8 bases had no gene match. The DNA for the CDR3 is TGCAGCGTGTCACAGGGGGGACGAAATCAGCCCCAGCATTTT. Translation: CSVSQGGRNQPQHF.

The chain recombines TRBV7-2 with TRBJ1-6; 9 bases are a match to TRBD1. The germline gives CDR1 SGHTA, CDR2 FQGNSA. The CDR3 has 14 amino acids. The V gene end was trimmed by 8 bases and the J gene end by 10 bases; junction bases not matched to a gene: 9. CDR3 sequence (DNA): TGTGCCAGCGCACCGGACAGGGGAAACTCACCCCTCCACTTT. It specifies CASAPDRGNSPLHF.

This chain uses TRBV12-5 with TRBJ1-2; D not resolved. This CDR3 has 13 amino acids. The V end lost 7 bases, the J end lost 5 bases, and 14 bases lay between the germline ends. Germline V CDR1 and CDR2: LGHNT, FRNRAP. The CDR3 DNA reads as TGTGCTAGTGCTCTCGACCGACGTTATGGCTACACCTTC. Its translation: CASALDRRYGYTF.

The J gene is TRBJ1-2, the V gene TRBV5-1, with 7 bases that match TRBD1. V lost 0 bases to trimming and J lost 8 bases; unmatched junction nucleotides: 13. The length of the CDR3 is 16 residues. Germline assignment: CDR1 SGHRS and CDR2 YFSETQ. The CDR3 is CASSLDGRRTRGGYTF. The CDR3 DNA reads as TGCGCCAGCAGCTTGGACGGCCGAAGAACCAGGGGGGGCTACACCTTC. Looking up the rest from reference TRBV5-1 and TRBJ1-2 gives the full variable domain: KAGVTQTPRYLIKTRGQQVTLSCSPISGHRSVSWYQQTPGQGLQFLFEYFSETQRNKGNFPGRFSGRQFSNSRSEMNVSTLELGDSALYLCASSLDGRRTRGGYTFGSGTRLTVV.

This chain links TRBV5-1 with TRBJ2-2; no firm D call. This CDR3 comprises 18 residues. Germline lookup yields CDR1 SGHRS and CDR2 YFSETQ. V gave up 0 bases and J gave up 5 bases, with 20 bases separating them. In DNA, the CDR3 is TGCGCCAGCAGCTTGGGATTGCTGGGAAGAATTCGAACCGGGGAGCTGTTTTTT. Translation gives CASSLGLLGRIRTGELFF.

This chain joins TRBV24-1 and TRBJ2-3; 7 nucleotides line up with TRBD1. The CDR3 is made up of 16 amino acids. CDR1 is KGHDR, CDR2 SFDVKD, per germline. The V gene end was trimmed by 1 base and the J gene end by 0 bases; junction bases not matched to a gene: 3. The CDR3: CATSDFQGVSTDTQYF. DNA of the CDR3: TGTGCCACCAGTGATTTCCAGGGGGTAAGCACAGATACGCAGTATTTT.

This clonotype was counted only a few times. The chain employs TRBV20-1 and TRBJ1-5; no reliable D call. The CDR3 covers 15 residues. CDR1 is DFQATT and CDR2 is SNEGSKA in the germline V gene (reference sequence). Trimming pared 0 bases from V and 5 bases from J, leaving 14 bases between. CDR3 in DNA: TGCAGTGCTAGAGATCGAGACGGGATCTATCAGCCCCAGCATTTT. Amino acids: CSARDRDGIYQPQHF.

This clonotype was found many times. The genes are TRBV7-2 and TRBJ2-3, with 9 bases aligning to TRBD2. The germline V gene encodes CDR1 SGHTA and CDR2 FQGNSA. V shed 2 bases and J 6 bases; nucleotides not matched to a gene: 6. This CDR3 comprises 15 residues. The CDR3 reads CASSLSAGGRDTQYF. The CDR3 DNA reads TGTGCCAGCAGCTTATCCGCGGGGGGGCGGGATACGCAGTATTTT.

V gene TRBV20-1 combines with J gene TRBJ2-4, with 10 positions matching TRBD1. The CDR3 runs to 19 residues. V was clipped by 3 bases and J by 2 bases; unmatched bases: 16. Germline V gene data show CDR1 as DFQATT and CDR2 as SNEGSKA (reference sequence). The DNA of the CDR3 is TGCAGTGCTAGGACTCAGGGACAGGGGTTTCTCCGAACCAAAAACATTCAGTACTTC. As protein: CSARTQGQGFLRTKNIQYF.

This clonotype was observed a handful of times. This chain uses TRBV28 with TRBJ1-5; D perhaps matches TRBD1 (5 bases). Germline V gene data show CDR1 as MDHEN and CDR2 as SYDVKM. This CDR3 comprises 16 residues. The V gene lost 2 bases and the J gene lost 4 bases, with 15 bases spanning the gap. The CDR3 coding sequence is TGTGCCAGCAGTTTAGGGTTCGGGACCGATAATCAGCCCCAGCATTTT. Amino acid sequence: CASSLGFGTDNQPQHF.

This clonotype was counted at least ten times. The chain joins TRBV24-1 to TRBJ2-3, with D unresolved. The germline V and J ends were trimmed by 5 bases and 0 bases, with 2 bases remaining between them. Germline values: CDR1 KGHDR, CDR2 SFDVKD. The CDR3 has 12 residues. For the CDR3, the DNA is TGTGCCACCAGTGGGAGCACAGATACGCAGTATTTT. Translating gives CATSGSTDTQYF.

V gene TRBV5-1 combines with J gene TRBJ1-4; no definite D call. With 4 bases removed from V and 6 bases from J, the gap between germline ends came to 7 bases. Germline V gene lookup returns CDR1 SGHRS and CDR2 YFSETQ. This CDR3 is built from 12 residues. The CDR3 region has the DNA TGCGCCAGCAGCCTTCTAGATGAAAAACTGTTTTTT. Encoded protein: CASSLLDEKLFF.

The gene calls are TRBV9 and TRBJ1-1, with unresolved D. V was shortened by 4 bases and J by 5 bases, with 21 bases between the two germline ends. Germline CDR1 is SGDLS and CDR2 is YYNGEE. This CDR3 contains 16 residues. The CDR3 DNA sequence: TGTGCCAGCAGCCCCCTTCAAATTTCAGCGGCAACTGAAGCTTTCTTT. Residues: CASSPLQISAATEAFF.

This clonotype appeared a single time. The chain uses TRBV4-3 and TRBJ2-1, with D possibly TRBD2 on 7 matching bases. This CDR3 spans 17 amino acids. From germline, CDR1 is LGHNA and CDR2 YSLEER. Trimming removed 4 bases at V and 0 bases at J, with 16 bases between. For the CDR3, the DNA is TGCGCCAGCAGCCCGCGGGGGCCGGCGTCCTCCTACAATGAGCAGTTCTTC. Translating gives CASSPRGPASSYNEQFF.

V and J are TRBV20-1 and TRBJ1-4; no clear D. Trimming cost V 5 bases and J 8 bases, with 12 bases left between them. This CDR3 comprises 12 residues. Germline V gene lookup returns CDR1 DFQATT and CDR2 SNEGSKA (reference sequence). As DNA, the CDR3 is TGCAGTGCTCGCGATCCGGGGGAAAAACTGTTTTTT. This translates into CSARDPGEKLFF.

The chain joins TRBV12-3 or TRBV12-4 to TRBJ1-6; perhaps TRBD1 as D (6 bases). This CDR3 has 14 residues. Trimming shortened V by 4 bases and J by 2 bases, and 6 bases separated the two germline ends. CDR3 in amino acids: CASSSGAYNSPLHF. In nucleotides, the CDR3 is TGTGCCAGCAGTTCAGGGGCCTATAATTCACCCCTCCACTTT.

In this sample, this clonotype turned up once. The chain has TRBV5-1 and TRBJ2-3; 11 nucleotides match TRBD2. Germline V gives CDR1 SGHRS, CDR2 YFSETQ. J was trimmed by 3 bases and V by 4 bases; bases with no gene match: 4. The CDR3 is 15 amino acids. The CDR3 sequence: CASSERLAGTDTQYF. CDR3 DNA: TGCGCCAGCAGCGAGAGACTAGCGGGGACAGATACGCAGTATTTT.

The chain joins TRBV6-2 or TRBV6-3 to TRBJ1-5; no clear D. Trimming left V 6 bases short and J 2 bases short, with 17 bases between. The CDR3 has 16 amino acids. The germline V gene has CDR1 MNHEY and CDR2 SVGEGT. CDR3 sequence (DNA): TGTGCCAGCAGGCGCGGTCAGAGCTCGGGCAATCAGCCCCAGCATTTT. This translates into CASRRGQSSGNQPQHF.

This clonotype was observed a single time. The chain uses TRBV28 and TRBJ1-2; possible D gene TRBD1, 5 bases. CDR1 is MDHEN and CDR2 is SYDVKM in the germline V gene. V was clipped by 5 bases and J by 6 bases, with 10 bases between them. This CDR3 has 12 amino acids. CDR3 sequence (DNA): TGTGCCAGCAGTCTTTCAGGGCATGGCTACACCTTC. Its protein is CASSLSGHGYTF.

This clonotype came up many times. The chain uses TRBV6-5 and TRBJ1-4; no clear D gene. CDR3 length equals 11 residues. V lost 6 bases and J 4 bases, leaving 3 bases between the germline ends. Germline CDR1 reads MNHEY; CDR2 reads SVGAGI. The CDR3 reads CASRNNEKLFF. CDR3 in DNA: TGTGCCAGCAGGAATAATGAAAAACTGTTTTTT.

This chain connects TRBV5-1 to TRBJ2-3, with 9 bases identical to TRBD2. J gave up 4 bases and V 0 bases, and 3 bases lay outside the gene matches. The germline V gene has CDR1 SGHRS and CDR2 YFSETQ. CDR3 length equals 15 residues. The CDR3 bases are TGCGCCAGCAGCTTGGGGCAGCGGGGGGCAGATACGCAGTATTTT. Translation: CASSLGQRGADTQYF.

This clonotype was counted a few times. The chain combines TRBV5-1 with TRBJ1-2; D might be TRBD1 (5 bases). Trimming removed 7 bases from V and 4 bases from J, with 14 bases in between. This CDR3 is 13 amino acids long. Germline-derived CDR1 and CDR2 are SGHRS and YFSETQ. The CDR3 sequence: CASAVGGPYGYTF. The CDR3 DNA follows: TGCGCCAGCGCTGTGGGGGGACCCTATGGCTACACCTTC.

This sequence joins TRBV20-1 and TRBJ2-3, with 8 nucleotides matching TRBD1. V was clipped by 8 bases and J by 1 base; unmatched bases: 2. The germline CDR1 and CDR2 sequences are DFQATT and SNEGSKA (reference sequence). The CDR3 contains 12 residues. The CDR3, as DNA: TGCAGTCCGGGACAGGGCACAGATACGCAGTATTTT. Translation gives CSPGQGTDTQYF.

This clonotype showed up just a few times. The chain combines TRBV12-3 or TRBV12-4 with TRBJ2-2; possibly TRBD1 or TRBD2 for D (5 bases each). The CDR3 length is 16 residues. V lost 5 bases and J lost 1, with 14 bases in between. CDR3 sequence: CASSQGRRENTGELFF. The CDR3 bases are TGTGCCAGCAGTCAGGGTCGACGGGAGAACACCGGGGAGCTGTTTTTT.

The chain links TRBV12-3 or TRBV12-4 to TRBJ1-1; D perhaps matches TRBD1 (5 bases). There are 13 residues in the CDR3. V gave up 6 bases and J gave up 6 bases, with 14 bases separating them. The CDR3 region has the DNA TGTGCCAGCAGGTATCAGGGTGTCCCTGAAGCTTTCTTT. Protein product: CASRYQGVPEAFF.

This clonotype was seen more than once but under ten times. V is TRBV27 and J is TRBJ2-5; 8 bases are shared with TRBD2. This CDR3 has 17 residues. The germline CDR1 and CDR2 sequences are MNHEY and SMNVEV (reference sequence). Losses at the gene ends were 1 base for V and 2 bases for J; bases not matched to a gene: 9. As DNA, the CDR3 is TGTGCCAGCAGTTTATTCGCCCGGGGGGGGAAACAAGAGACCCAGTACTTC. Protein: CASSLFARGGKQETQYF.